This T cell receptor beta chain emerged from a study of OX40 agonist ivuxolimab in advanced cancers. Looking at the study overall: Ivuxolimab, an agonistic anti-OX40 (CD134) antibody, was given to patients.

To note about this clone: What it binds is unknown.

From germline, CDR1 is SGHRS and CDR2 YFSETQ. V trimming: 0 bases; J trimming: 5 bases; junction bases outside the gene matches: 4. This CDR3 is 14 amino acids long. Findings and caveats of the study: Compared with others, partial responders at 0.1-3.0 mg/kg displayed clonal expansion among the lowest.

Patients were ruled out by autoimmune disease history or systemic immunosuppression. Produced via immunoSEQ multiplex PCR; TCRdb's table is partial and in-frame only. The sample shows 30,000 to 45,000 clones, about 81% of them seen only once. The source is an adult with an advanced solid tumor such as melanoma, head and neck, liver or kidney cancer. The rearrangement joins TRBV5-1 to TRBJ2-5; 7 bases match TRBD2. Source: CD4+ or CD8+ T cells sorted from blood, taken in a trial of the OX40 agonist ivuxolimab. The CDR3: CASSLERGGETQYF. CDR3 bases: TGCGCCAGCAGCTTGGAACGGGGAGGGGAGACCCAGTACTTC.